A selection of T cell receptor beta chains follows, all from one sample in a study of OX40 agonist ivuxolimab in advanced cancers. Measured with immunoSEQ multiplex PCR; TCRdb has only the in-frame clones, and not every one. The table lists tens of thousands of clones, over 75% of them singletons. This specimen was CD4+ or CD8+ T cells sorted from blood, taken in a trial of the OX40 agonist ivuxolimab. The source is an adult with an advanced solid tumor such as melanoma, head and neck, liver or kidney cancer. Each CDR3 is given with its conserved first and last residue. Fields, in order: V gene, J gene, D gene, CDR3 DNA, CDR3 protein. A D gene is named only where the DNA matches it firmly.

>TRBV6-1|TRBJ2-5|.
TGTGCCAGCCGCGGACAGCTCCAAGAGACCCAGTACTTC
CASRGQLQETQYF
>TRBV29-1|TRBJ1-5|.
TGCAGCGTTGCCGAGGGGAGTCAGCCCCAGCATTTT
CSVAEGSQPQHF
>TRBV4-3|TRBJ1-2|.
TGCGCCAGCAGCCAAGATGCGGGGCCCAACTATGGCTACACCTTC
CASSQDAGPNYGYTF
>TRBV2|TRBJ1-1|.
TGTGCCAGCACTGAGACGGGGGCGCTGTACACTGAAGCTTTCTTT
CASTETGALYTEAFF
>TRBV2|TRBJ1-1|.
TGTGCCAGCAGCCTCCGGGGGTTAACAGGCACTGAAGCTTTCTTT
CASSLRGLTGTEAFF
>TRBV7-9|TRBJ1-4|TRBD1
TGTGCCAGCAGCTTAGGAGACAGGGGAGTTAATGAAAAACTGTTTTTT
CASSLGDRGVNEKLFF
>TRBV4-1|TRBJ1-2|TRBD1
TGCGCCAGCAGCCAAGATCTTGGACAGGGTCGGCATGGCTACACCTTC
CASSQDLGQGRHGYTF
>TRBV28|TRBJ1-1|TRBD1
TGTGCCAGCAGTCCTGGGACAGTCGGCACTGAAGCTTTCTTT
CASSPGTVGTEAFF
>TRBV9|TRBJ2-2|TRBD1
TGTGCCAGCAGGGACAGGGTGAACACCGGGGAGCTGTTTTTT
CASRDRVNTGELFF
>TRBV10-3|TRBJ2-1|TRBD2
TGTGCCATCAGTGAGTTTCGGGACAGGGTCCCGGGACTAGCGGGAGTACGTGAGCAGTTCTTC
CAISEFRDRVPGLAGVREQFF